This record covers a single T cell receptor (beta chain). Its antigen is currently unknown. This sample was taken from a study of cytomegalovirus exposure and HLA in healthy donors. Overall study results and limits: A later analysis showed that HLA-associated TCR beta chains had undergone more clonal expansion than equally common others. Listed as cytomegalovirus-associated were 150 or so TCR beta chains. Around 18,000 TCR beta sequences were associated with HLA alleles at 0.05 false discovery rate in a later analysis.

CDR1 and CDR2 from the germline V gene are SNHLY and FYNNEI. This CDR3 contains 14 residues. Deletions cut 5 bases from V and 6 bases from J, with 14 bases between. 60 Vbeta and 13 Jbeta primers were used in PCR. Profiling relied on immunoSEQ multiplex PCR, and the TCRdb table lists in-frame clones only, not all of them. Here the sample spans under 200,000 clones, roughly 77% being singletons. The source of this sequence is a woman aged 40 to 55 in good health and CMV-seropositive. V is TRBV2 and J is TRBJ1-5; D may be TRBD1 (6 bases). Sequencing used PBMCs. The CDR3 sequence is CASSLQGITQPQHF. The CDR3 DNA sequence: TGTGCCAGCAGTCTACAGGGTATCACTCAGCCCCAGCATTTT.